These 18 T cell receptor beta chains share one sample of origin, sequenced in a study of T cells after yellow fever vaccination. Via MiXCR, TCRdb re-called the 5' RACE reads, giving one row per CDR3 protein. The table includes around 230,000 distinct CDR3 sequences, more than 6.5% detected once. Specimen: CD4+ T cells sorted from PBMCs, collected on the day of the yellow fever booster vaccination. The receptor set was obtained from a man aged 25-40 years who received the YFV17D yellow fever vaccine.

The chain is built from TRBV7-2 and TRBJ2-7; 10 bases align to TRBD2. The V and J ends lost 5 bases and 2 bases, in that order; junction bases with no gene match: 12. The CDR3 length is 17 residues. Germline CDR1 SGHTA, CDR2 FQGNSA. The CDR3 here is CASSAMQTSGRTYEQYF. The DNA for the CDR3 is TGTGCCAGCAGCGCAATGCAGACTAGCGGGCGGACCTACGAGCAGTACTTC.

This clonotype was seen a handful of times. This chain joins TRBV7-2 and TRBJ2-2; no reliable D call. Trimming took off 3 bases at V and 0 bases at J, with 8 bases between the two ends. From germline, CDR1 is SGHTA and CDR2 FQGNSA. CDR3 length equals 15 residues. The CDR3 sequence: CASSFSSTNTGELFF. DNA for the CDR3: TGTGCCAGCAGCTTCTCCTCAACGAACACCGGGGAGCTGTTTTTT.

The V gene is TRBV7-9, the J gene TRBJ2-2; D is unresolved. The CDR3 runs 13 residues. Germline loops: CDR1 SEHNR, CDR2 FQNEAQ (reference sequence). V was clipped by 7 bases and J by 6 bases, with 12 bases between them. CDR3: CASNRMGSGELFF. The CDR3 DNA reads TGTGCCAGCAACCGCATGGGGTCCGGGGAGCTGTTTTTT.

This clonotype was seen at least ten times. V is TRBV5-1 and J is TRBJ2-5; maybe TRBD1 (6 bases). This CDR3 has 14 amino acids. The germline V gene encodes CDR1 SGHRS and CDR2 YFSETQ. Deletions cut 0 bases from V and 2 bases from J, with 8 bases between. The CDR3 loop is CASSLEGHQETQYF. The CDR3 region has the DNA TGCGCCAGCAGCTTGGAGGGACATCAAGAGACCCAGTACTTC.

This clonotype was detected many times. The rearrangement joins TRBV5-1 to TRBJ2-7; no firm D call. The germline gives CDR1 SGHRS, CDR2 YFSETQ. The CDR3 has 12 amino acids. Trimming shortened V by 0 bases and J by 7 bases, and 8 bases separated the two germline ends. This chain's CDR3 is CASSLDRSEQYF. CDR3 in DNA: TGCGCCAGCAGCTTGGATCGGTCTGAGCAGTACTTC.

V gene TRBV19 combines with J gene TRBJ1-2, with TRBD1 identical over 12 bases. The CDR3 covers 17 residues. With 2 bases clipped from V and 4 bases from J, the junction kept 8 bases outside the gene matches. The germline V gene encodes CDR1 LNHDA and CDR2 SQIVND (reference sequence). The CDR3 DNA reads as TGTGCCAGTAGTATACCCCGGGACAGGGGGCGACGCTATGGCTACACCTTC. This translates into CASSIPRDRGRRYGYTF.

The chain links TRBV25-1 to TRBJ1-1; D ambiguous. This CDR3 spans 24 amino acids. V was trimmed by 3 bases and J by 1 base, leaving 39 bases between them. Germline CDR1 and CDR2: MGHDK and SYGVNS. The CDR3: CASSDLYTRSFYLDYGLPNTEAFF. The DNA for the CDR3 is TGTGCCAGCAGTGACCTATATACGCGGTCTTTTTATTTAGATTACGGGCTGCCGAACACTGAAGCTTTCTTT.

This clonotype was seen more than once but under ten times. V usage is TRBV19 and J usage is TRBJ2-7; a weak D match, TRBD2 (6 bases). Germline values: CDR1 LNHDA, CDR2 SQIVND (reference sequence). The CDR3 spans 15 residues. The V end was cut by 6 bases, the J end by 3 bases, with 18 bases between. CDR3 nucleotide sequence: TGTGCCAGTAGCCTGGACTACCAAAGGGTCTACGAGCAGTACTTC. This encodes CASSLDYQRVYEQYF. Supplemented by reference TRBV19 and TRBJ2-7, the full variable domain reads DGGITQSPKYLFRKEGQNVTLSCEQNLNHDAMYWYRQDPGQGLRLIYYSQIVNDFQKGDIAEGYSVSREKKESFPLTVTSAQKNPTAFYLCASSLDYQRVYEQYFGPGTRLTVT.

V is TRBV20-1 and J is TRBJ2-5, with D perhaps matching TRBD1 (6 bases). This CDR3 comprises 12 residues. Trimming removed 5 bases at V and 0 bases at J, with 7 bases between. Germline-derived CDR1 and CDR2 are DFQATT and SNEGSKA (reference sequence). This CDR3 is CSAQGYQETQYF. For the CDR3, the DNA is TGCAGTGCTCAGGGGTACCAAGAGACCCAGTACTTC.

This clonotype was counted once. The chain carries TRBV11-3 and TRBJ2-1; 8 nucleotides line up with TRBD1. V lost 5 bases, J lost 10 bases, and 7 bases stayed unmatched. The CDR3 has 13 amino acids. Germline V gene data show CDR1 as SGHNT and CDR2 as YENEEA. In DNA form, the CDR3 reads TGTGCCAGCAGCATGAGACAGGGGTCGGAGCAGTTCTTC. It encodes CASSMRQGSEQFF.

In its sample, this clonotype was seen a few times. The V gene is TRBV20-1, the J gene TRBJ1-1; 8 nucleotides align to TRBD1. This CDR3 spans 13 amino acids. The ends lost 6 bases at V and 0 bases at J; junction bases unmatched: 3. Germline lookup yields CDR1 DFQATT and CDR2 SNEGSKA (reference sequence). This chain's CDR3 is CSAQGALNTEAFF. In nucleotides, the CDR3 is TGCAGTGCCCAGGGGGCCCTGAACACTGAAGCTTTCTTT.

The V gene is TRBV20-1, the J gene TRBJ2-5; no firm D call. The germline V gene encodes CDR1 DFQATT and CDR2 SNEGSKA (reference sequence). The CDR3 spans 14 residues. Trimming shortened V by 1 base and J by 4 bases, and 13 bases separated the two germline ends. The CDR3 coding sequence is TGCAGTGCTAGAGCCTCGGGCCTGAGAGAGACCCAGTACTTC. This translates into CSARASGLRETQYF.

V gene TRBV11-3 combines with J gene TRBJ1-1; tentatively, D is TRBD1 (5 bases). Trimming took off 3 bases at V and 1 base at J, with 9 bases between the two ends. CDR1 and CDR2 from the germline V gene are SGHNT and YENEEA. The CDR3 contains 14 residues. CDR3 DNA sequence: TGTGCCAGCAGCTTTTCTGGGGCGAACACTGAAGCTTTCTTT. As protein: CASSFSGANTEAFF.

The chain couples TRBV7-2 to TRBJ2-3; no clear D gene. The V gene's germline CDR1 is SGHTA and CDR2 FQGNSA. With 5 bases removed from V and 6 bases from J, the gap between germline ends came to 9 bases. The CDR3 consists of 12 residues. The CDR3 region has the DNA TGTGCCAGCAGCCCCTTCTTGGATACGCAGTATTTT. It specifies CASSPFLDTQYF. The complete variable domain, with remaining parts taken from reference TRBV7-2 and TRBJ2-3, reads GAGVSQSPSNKVTEKGKDVELRCDPISGHTALYWYRQSLGQGLEFLIYFQGNSAPDKSGLPSDRFSAERTGGSVSTLTIQRTQQEDSAVYLCASSPFLDTQYFGPGTRLTVL.

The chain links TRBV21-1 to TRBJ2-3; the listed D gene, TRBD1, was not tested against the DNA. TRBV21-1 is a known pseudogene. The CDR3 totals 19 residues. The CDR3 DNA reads TGTGCCAGCATTACACCTACCCCCCCTGGCGGTACTAGCACAGATACGCAGTATTTT. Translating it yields CASITPTPPGGTSTDTQYF.

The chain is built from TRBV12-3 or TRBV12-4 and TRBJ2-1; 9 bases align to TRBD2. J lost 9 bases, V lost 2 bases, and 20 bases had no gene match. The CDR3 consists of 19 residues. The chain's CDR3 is CASSLRVQYAGGRRFEQFF. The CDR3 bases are TGTGCCAGCAGTTTAAGGGTCCAATATGCGGGAGGGCGAAGGTTTGAGCAGTTCTTC.

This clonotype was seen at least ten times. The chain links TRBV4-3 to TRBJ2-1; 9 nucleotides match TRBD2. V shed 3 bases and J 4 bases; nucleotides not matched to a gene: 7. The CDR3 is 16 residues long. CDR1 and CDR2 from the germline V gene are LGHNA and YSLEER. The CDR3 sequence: CASSQRGLAGYNEQFF. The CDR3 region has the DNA TGCGCCAGCAGCCAGAGGGGTCTAGCGGGATACAATGAGCAGTTCTTC.

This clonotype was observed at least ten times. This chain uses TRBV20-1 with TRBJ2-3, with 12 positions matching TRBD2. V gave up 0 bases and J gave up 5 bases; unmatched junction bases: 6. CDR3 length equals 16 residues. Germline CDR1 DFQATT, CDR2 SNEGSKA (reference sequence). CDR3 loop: CSARELAGGRVDTQYF. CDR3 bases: TGCAGTGCTAGAGAGCTAGCGGGAGGGCGGGTAGATACGCAGTATTTT.